The 32 T cell receptor beta chains below come from one sample, sequenced in a study of T-cell memory formation after mild COVID-19. TCRdb passed the 5' RACE reads through MiXCR, listing each CDR3 protein once. The sample shows fewer than 700,000 distinct CDR3 sequences, about 22% of them seen only once. The sequencing input was PBMCs or a T cell subset sorted from them (not recorded which). The receptors were gathered from an adult woman who had mild COVID-19 (a few samples of this study predate the infection). Cell type and time point are not known.

This clonotype was counted a few times. V and J are TRBV29-1 and TRBJ2-3; a possible D gene is TRBD2 (5 bases). This CDR3 comprises 15 residues. Germline CDR1 reads SQVTM; CDR2 reads ANQGSEA. The V and J ends lost 7 bases and 6 bases respectively, with 23 bases between them. The CDR3 loop reads CSALRDIVPGDTQYF. CDR3 in DNA: TGCAGCGCCCTCCGGGATATAGTCCCTGGGGATACGCAGTATTTT.

CDR3 DNA: TGTGCCAGCAGTCCTGCAGGACAGAGCACAGATACGCAGTATTTT. The encoded protein is CASSPAGQSTDTQYF. The rearrangement links TRBV2 to TRBJ2-3; D perhaps matches TRBD1 (6 bases). The V gene's germline CDR1 is SNHLY and CDR2 FYNNEI. V shed 5 bases and J shed 0 bases, with 12 bases lying between them. CDR3 length: 15 amino acids.

A few counts support this clonotype. This rearrangement joins TRBV12-3 or TRBV12-4 to TRBJ1-5, with D possibly TRBD1 on 5 matching bases. The CDR3 is made up of 13 amino acids. V gave up 5 bases and J gave up 3 bases, with 8 bases separating them. CDR3: CASSKDNNQPQHF. In DNA form, the CDR3 reads TGTGCCAGCAGTAAGGACAACAATCAGCCCCAGCATTTT.

The chain links TRBV7-8 to TRBJ2-5; D is ambiguous. Trimming stripped 1 base from V and 5 bases from J, with 8 bases between. The CDR3 contains 13 residues. The germline gives CDR1 SGHVS, CDR2 FQNEAQ. The CDR3 coding sequence is TGTGCCAGCAGCTTAGGAAGCTGGGAGACCCAGTACTTC. Protein product: CASSLGSWETQYF.

The J gene is TRBJ1-2, the V gene TRBV29-1, with 9 nucleotides matching TRBD1. The length of the CDR3 is 13 residues. Unmatched junction bases numbered 5, after V lost 7 bases and J lost 2 bases. Germline V lookup: CDR1 SQVTM, CDR2 ANQGSEA. This CDR3 is CSGRDRENYGYTF. The CDR3, as DNA: TGCAGCGGTCGGGACAGGGAGAACTATGGCTACACCTTC.

This chain joins TRBV9 and TRBJ1-1; 7 bases align to TRBD1. The germline gives CDR1 SGDLS, CDR2 YYNGEE. Unmatched junction bases numbered 3, after V lost 0 bases and J lost 1 base. This CDR3 contains 15 residues. CDR3 sequence: CASSVGGGGNTEAFF. The CDR3 nucleotides read TGTGCCAGCAGCGTAGGAGGGGGCGGGAACACTGAAGCTTTCTTT.

This clonotype was counted only a few times. CDR3 coding DNA: TGTGCCAGTAGTATACGGGCGGATAACTATGGCTACACCTTC. Protein: CASSIRADNYGYTF. The chain is built from TRBV19 and TRBJ1-2, with D unclear. Germline values: CDR1 LNHDA, CDR2 SQIVND (reference sequence). The CDR3 loop spans 14 amino acids. V lost 2 bases, J lost 1 base, and 8 bases lay in between.

In this sample, this clonotype turned up a few times. The V gene is TRBV12-3 or TRBV12-4, the J gene TRBJ2-1, with 7 positions matching TRBD2. Trimming took 4 bases from V and 1 from J; bases not matched to a gene: 7. The CDR3 length is 16 residues. The CDR3 DNA reads TGTGCCAGCAGTTGGGCCACGGGGGGTTCCTACAATGAGCAGTTCTTC. Amino acids: CASSWATGGSYNEQFF.

The CDR3 bases are TGTGCCAGCGCTGATAGGACAGATAACTACGAGCAGTACTTC. It encodes CASADRTDNYEQYF. This chain links TRBV27 with TRBJ2-7; the D gene is possibly TRBD1 (6 bases). Germline assignment: CDR1 MNHEY and CDR2 SMNVEV (reference sequence). V was cut by 8 bases and J by 3 bases, with 17 bases left in between. This CDR3 spans 14 amino acids.

This chain links TRBV12-5 with TRBJ1-2; D is uncertain. Germline V CDR1 and CDR2: LGHNT, FRNRAP. This CDR3 spans 13 amino acids. Trimming took off 6 bases at V and 3 bases at J, with 11 bases between the two ends. Here the CDR3 reads CASGHTVDYGYTF. Written as DNA, the CDR3 is TGTGCTAGTGGGCACACAGTTGACTATGGCTACACCTTC.

This clonotype was counted only a few times. The chain employs TRBV6-1 and TRBJ1-1; D possibly corresponds to TRBD1 (5 bases). V lost 4 bases, J lost 4 bases, and 16 bases lay in between. Germline V gene sequence: CDR1 MNHNS, CDR2 SASEGT. The CDR3 has 15 amino acids. CDR3 amino acids: CASSVSGRVFTEAFF. The CDR3 bases are TGTGCCAGCAGTGTCAGCGGCAGGGTGTTCACTGAAGCTTTCTTT.

In this sample, this clonotype turned up a few times. V and J are TRBV20-1 and TRBJ2-1; TRBD2 is a possible D gene (5 bases). Trimming cost V 5 bases and J 10 bases, with 15 bases left between them. There are 12 residues in the CDR3. Germline assignment: CDR1 DFQATT and CDR2 SNEGSKA (reference sequence). CDR3 bases: TGCAGTGCTCGCGGGCTCCGGATGGAGCAGTTCTTC. Protein: CSARGLRMEQFF.

V usage is TRBV29-1 and J usage is TRBJ2-1; D is undetermined. The CDR3 contains 13 residues. Germline V CDR1 and CDR2: SQVTM, ANQGSEA. The V end was cut by 3 bases, the J end by 6 bases, with 12 bases between. The chain's CDR3 is CSVDILVGNEQFF. The CDR3 coding sequence is TGCAGCGTTGACATACTTGTGGGCAATGAGCAGTTCTTC.

The genes are TRBV5-1 and TRBJ2-7; TRBD1 agrees at 11 bases. This CDR3 has 14 amino acids. Germline V gives CDR1 SGHRS, CDR2 YFSETQ. V lost 4 bases to trimming and J lost 6 bases; unmatched junction nucleotides: 6. The CDR3 region is CASSKGTGGVEQYF. The CDR3 DNA sequence: TGCGCCAGCAGCAAAGGGACAGGGGGTGTCGAGCAGTACTTC. Looking up the rest from reference TRBV5-1 and TRBJ2-7 gives the full variable domain: KAGVTQTPRYLIKTRGQQVTLSCSPISGHRSVSWYQQTPGQGLQFLFEYFSETQRNKGNFPGRFSGRQFSNSRSEMNVSTLELGDSALYLCASSKGTGGVEQYFGPGTRLTVT.

V and J are TRBV5-1 and TRBJ1-1, with TRBD1 matching 12 bases. Per germline, CDR1 SGHRS and CDR2 YFSETQ. Trimming at V came to 3 bases and at J to 4 bases, leaving 10 bases not matched to a gene. The CDR3 sequence is 17 residues long. The CDR3 spells CASSSPGQGAQATEAFF. CDR3 DNA sequence: TGCGCCAGCAGCTCACCGGGACAGGGGGCGCAGGCCACTGAAGCTTTCTTT.

This clonotype was found a few times. The chain combines TRBV25-1 with TRBJ2-1; TRBD2 matches at 8 bases. This CDR3 has 13 amino acids. V was pared by 7 bases and J by 8 bases, with 7 bases of the junction left unmatched. The germline gives CDR1 MGHDK, CDR2 SYGVNS. DNA of the CDR3: TGTGCCAGCAAGGCTAGCGGGTCCTATGAGCAGTTCTTC. This sequence encodes CASKASGSYEQFF.

This clonotype showed up many times. The rearrangement uses TRBV10-3 and TRBJ2-7; no clear D gene. V lost 4 bases and J lost 6, with 19 bases in between. The CDR3 covers 15 residues. Germline V gene data show CDR1 as ENHRY and CDR2 as SYGVKD. CDR3 coding DNA: TGTGCCATCAGTGGGGCCTCAAGAATGGTTAGCGAGCAGTACTTC. It is translated as CAISGASRMVSEQYF.

With respect to this clonotype: This may be a read error, as it is one base from a much larger clone. V is TRBV7-9 and J is TRBJ2-2; 7 bases are a match to TRBD1. The CDR3 spans 15 residues. Germline CDR1 SEHNR, CDR2 FQNEAQ (reference sequence). The ends lost 6 bases at V and 10 bases at J; junction bases unmatched: 14. CDR3 in DNA: TGTGCCAGCAGGAGGAAGGGGGCTTCGGTCGTGGAGCTGTTTTTT. The encoded protein is CASRRKGASVVELFF.

The chain has TRBV28 and TRBJ2-3, with TRBD2 identical over 8 bases. The CDR3 covers 17 residues. Germline lookup yields CDR1 MDHEN and CDR2 SYDVKM. The V and J ends lost 3 bases and 0 bases, in that order; junction bases with no gene match: 8. CDR3 protein: CASSFRGLAGSTDTQYF. For the CDR3, the DNA is TGTGCCAGCAGTTTTCGTGGACTAGCCGGTAGCACAGATACGCAGTATTTT. The full variable domain, in which reference TRBV28 and TRBJ2-3 provide the parts outside the CDR3, is DVKVTQSSRYLVKRTGEKVFLECVQDMDHENMFWYRQDPGLGLRLIYFSYDVKMKEKGDIPEGYSVSREKKERFSLILESASTNQTSMYLCASSFRGLAGSTDTQYFGPGTRLTVL.

This chain links TRBV7-2 with TRBJ2-7; the D is unclear. In germline, CDR1 is SGHTA, CDR2 FQGNSA. CDR3 length equals 10 residues. Trimming removed 5 bases at V and 5 bases at J, with 4 bases between. The CDR3 protein is CASSNNEQYF. CDR3 in DNA: TGTGCCAGCAGCAATAACGAGCAGTACTTC.

This clonotype was seen a handful of times. V is TRBV29-1 and J is TRBJ2-7; 8 bases agree with TRBD2. V shed 3 bases and J 2 bases; nucleotides not matched to a gene: 3. Germline lookup yields CDR1 SQVTM and CDR2 ANQGSEA. The CDR3 sequence is 13 residues long. CDR3 sequence (DNA): TGCAGCGTTGACGTAGCGGGAACCTACGAGCAGTACTTC. It yields the protein CSVDVAGTYEQYF.

This clonotype has just a few counts. This rearrangement joins TRBV29-1 to TRBJ1-1; D is ambiguous. Trimming pared 7 bases from V and 8 bases from J, leaving 5 bases between. CDR1 is SQVTM and CDR2 is ANQGSEA in the germline V gene. The CDR3 totals 8 residues. CDR3 loop: CSAREAFF. DNA of the CDR3: TGCAGCGCCAGGGAAGCTTTCTTT.

This chain joins TRBV20-1 and TRBJ1-5; a weak D match, TRBD1 (6 bases). This CDR3 has 14 amino acids. Germline CDR1 DFQATT, CDR2 SNEGSKA (reference sequence). V was pared by 5 bases and J by 0 bases, with 11 bases between. The CDR3 loop is CSAVDRYSNQPQHF. CDR3 bases: TGCAGTGCTGTCGACAGGTATAGCAATCAGCCCCAGCATTTT.

The CDR3 DNA follows: TGTGCCAGCAGCGTATCACAGGGGGAGAACACCGGGGAGCTGTTTTTT. This sequence encodes CASSVSQGENTGELFF. This sequence joins TRBV7-9 and TRBJ2-2, with 8 bases lining up with TRBD1. The CDR3 is made up of 16 amino acids. V shed 5 bases, J shed 1 base, and the junction held 6 bases outside the gene matches. Germline CDR1 is SEHNR and CDR2 is FQNEAQ (reference sequence). The full variable domain, its missing parts supplied by reference TRBV7-9 and TRBJ2-2, is DTGVSQNPRHKITKRGQNVTFRCDPISEHNRLYWYRQTLGQGPEFLTYFQNEAQLEKSRLLSDRFSAERPKGSFSTLEIQRTEQGDSAMYLCASSVSQGENTGELFFGEGSRLTVL.

This chain joins TRBV10-2 and TRBJ2-3, with 10 positions matching TRBD2. V lost 6 bases to trimming and J lost 4 bases; unmatched junction nucleotides: 10. This CDR3 is built from 16 residues. The germline V gene has CDR1 WSHSY and CDR2 SAAADI. The CDR3 loop is CASSQDLAGVPDTQYF. The DNA of the CDR3 is TGCGCCAGCAGCCAAGACCTAGCGGGGGTGCCAGATACGCAGTATTTT.

This chain uses TRBV29-1 with TRBJ1-3; D call uncertain. V was pared by 6 bases and J by 0 bases, with 6 bases between. This CDR3 is 12 amino acids long. CDR1 SQVTM and CDR2 ANQGSEA come from the germline V gene. CDR3 DNA sequence: TGCAGCGTGGAAAGCTCTGGAAACACCATATATTTT. As protein: CSVESSGNTIYF.

This clonotype was observed a handful of times. In DNA form, the CDR3 reads TGTGCCAGCAGCCAAGGGCTAGCGGGAAATGAATACGAGCAGTACTTC. Its translation is CASSQGLAGNEYEQYF. The rearrangement joins TRBV3-1 to TRBJ2-7; 9 positions agree with TRBD2. This CDR3 spans 16 amino acids. The germline V gene encodes CDR1 LGHDT and CDR2 YNNKEL (reference sequence). The J segment lost 4 bases and the V segment lost 1 base, leaving 8 bases of the junction unmatched.

The chain couples TRBV28 to TRBJ1-5, with TRBD1 matching 7 bases. V lost 5 bases to trimming and J lost 6 bases; unmatched junction nucleotides: 13. In germline, CDR1 is MDHEN, CDR2 SYDVKM. The CDR3 loop spans 16 amino acids. In DNA, the CDR3 is TGTGCCAGCAGTATGGGGGGGAGACAGGGTAGTCAGCCCCAGCATTTT. It yields the protein CASSMGGRQGSQPQHF.

The rearrangement joins TRBV12-3 or TRBV12-4 to TRBJ1-2; 8 bases line up with TRBD1. V lost 6 bases and J lost 4; bases outside the gene matches: 7. This CDR3 spans 14 amino acids. The CDR3 nucleotides read TGTGCCAGCAGGCCGGGACAGGCCCCCTATGGCTACACCTTC. Protein sequence: CASRPGQAPYGYTF.

This clonotype was detected a few times. This chain joins TRBV20-1 and TRBJ2-2, with D possibly matching TRBD1 (6 bases). Germline V gives CDR1 DFQATT, CDR2 SNEGSKA (reference sequence). Between the trimmed V and J ends, which lost 0 bases and 0 bases, there was a span of 23 bases. There are 20 residues in the CDR3. The CDR3 spells CSARDGFRARGPSNTGELFF. DNA of the CDR3: TGCAGTGCTAGAGATGGCTTTCGTGCCAGGGGTCCTTCGAACACCGGGGAGCTGTTTTTT.

The chain uses TRBV7-9 and TRBJ2-3; perhaps D is TRBD1 or TRBD2 (6 bases each). The V gene lost 3 bases and the J gene lost 6 bases, with 13 bases spanning the gap. Per the germline V gene, CDR1 is SEHNR and CDR2 is FQNEAQ (reference sequence). CDR3 length: 14 amino acids. The CDR3: CASSFGTRGDTQYF. CDR3 bases: TGTGCCAGCAGCTTTGGGACACGGGGGGATACGCAGTATTTT.

This clonotype was seen only a few times. The genes are TRBV15 and TRBJ2-3; possible D gene TRBD2, 6 bases. This CDR3 has 15 amino acids. Germline assignment: CDR1 LNHNV and CDR2 YYDKDF (reference sequence). V lost 0 bases to trimming and J lost 6 bases, with 13 bases between them. The CDR3 coding sequence is TGTGCCACCAGCAGAGACCAAACTAGCTCCGATACGCAGTATTTT. This translates into CATSRDQTSSDTQYF. Combining the CDR3 with reference TRBV15 and TRBJ2-3 gives the whole variable domain DAMVIQNPRYQVTQFGKPVTLSCSQTLNHNVMYWYQQKSSQAPKLLFHYYDKDFNNEADTPDNFQSRRPNTSFCFLDIRSPGLGDTAMYLCATSRDQTSSDTQYFGPGTRLTVL.